One sample yielded the 24 T cell receptor beta chains listed below, sequenced in a study of long-term antiretroviral therapy in people with HIV. Sequencing relied on immunoSEQ assay v3.0, run at survey level. The protocol was immunoSEQ multiplex PCR, while the TCRdb copy is restricted to in-frame clones and leaves out a portion. The sample yields under 30,000 clones, around 82% seen once. Here the sequenced sample was unsorted PBMCs, taken 3 years after starting antiretroviral therapy. These TCRs come from a man in his late teens or twenties with HIV.

The rearrangement links TRBV19 to TRBJ2-3, with 8 bases that match TRBD2. The junction had 8 bases not matched to a gene; V was cut back by 5 bases and J by 1 base. Germline V gene data show CDR1 as LNHDA and CDR2 as SQIVND (reference sequence). The CDR3 contains 16 residues. CDR3 DNA: TGTGCCAGTAGTCTGGTGGCGGGGGGAGGCACAGATACGCAGTATTTT. Amino acids: CASSLVAGGGTDTQYF.

The chain's CDR3 is CASSQRDPGAYTEAFF. Written as DNA, the CDR3 is TGCGCCAGCAGCCAACGAGATCCAGGGGCGTACACTGAAGCTTTCTTT. The chain recombines TRBV5-1 with TRBJ1-1, with D maybe TRBD1 (6 bases). CDR1 SGHRS and CDR2 YFSETQ come from the germline V gene. Trimming stripped 4 bases from V and 3 bases from J, with 19 bases between. CDR3 length equals 16 residues.

This clone was seen just once. The rearrangement joins TRBV13 to TRBJ2-1; 9 nucleotides align to TRBD2. Germline CDR1 and CDR2: PRHDT and FYEKMQ (reference sequence). With 11 bases clipped from V and 2 bases from J, the junction kept 4 bases outside the gene matches. The CDR3 is made up of 13 amino acids. Written as DNA, the CDR3 is TGTGCCGCGGGCGGGGGGGCCTACAATGAGCAGTTCTTC. Translation: CAAGGGAYNEQFF.

The chain is built from TRBV10-3 and TRBJ2-5, with 7 bases identical to TRBD2. This CDR3 contains 14 residues. Germline CDR1 and CDR2: ENHRY and SYGVKD. V shed 10 bases, J shed 0 bases, and the junction held 8 bases outside the gene matches. DNA of the CDR3: TGTGCCACCGACCGGGCGGGGGACCAAGAGACCCAGTACTTC. Protein product: CATDRAGDQETQYF.

V usage is TRBV7-9 and J usage is TRBJ1-2; D remains unclear. The germline V gene has CDR1 SEHNR and CDR2 FQNEAQ (reference sequence). The ends were cut back, 7 bases at V and 3 bases at J, with 15 bases in the middle. The CDR3 loop spans 14 amino acids. The CDR3 DNA follows: TGTGCCAGCATCTTCGACGGCGTCGACTATGGCTACACCTTC. Amino acid sequence: CASIFDGVDYGYTF.

The rearrangement links TRBV6-1 to TRBJ2-5; 10 nucleotides match TRBD1. CDR3 length: 14 amino acids. Germline V gene sequence: CDR1 MNHNS, CDR2 SASEGT. V was clipped by 3 bases and J by 4 bases; unmatched bases: 2. The CDR3 protein is CASSDWTGGETQYF. CDR3 nucleotide sequence: TGTGCCAGCAGTGACTGGACAGGGGGAGAGACCCAGTACTTC.

V gene TRBV19 combines with J gene TRBJ2-1; TRBD1 agrees at 9 bases. The junction had 6 bases not matched to a gene; V was cut back by 7 bases and J by 2 bases. This CDR3 has 15 residues. CDR1 is LNHDA and CDR2 is SQIVND in the germline V gene (reference sequence). The CDR3 loop reads CASKPDRGAYNEQFF. The CDR3 DNA sequence: TGTGCCAGTAAGCCCGACAGGGGGGCCTACAATGAGCAGTTCTTC.

The V gene is TRBV7-8, the J gene TRBJ1-5, with D unclear. This CDR3 comprises 14 residues. Germline lookup yields CDR1 SGHVS and CDR2 FQNEAQ. Trimming pared 8 bases from V and 0 bases from J, leaving 11 bases between. As DNA, the CDR3 is TGTGCCAGCGGCGCCAGACATAGCAATCAGCCCCAGCATTTT. Protein: CASGARHSNQPQHF.

This sequence joins TRBV6-1 and TRBJ1-2; D not resolved. With 3 bases removed from V and 4 bases from J, the gap between germline ends came to 9 bases. CDR1 MNHNS and CDR2 SASEGT come from the germline V gene. The CDR3 runs to 13 residues. The chain's CDR3 is CASSDSGGYGYTF. The CDR3 DNA is TGTGCCAGCAGTGATTCCGGCGGCTATGGCTACACCTTC.

This rearrangement joins TRBV7-9 to TRBJ1-1; no clear D. V dropped 2 bases and J dropped 5 bases, with 9 bases sitting between them. CDR3 size: 13 residues. From germline, CDR1 is SEHNR and CDR2 FQNEAQ (reference sequence). The CDR3 bases are TGTGCCAGCAGCTTACACCCGGGTACTGAAGCTTTCTTT. This sequence encodes CASSLHPGTEAFF.

The V gene is TRBV29-1, the J gene TRBJ1-5, with D hard to call. CDR3 length equals 15 residues. Trimming left V 5 bases short and J 2 bases short, with 16 bases between. In germline, CDR1 is SQVTM, CDR2 ANQGSEA. The CDR3 DNA follows: TGCAGCGTTACCACGGACGCGGCTGGCAATCAGCCCCAGCATTTT. Translating gives CSVTTDAAGNQPQHF. The full variable domain, completed using reference TRBV29-1 and TRBJ1-5, is SAVISQKPSRDICQRGTSLTIQCQVDSQVTMMFWYRQQPGQSLTLIATANQGSEATYESGFVIDKFPISRPNLTFSTLTVSNMSPEDSSIYLCSVTTDAAGNQPQHFGDGTRLSIL.

The chain is built from TRBV1 and TRBJ2-7. TRBV1 is labeled a pseudogene. The CDR3 sequence is 17 residues long. CDR3 amino acids: CTSSQASRSAPAYEQYV. The CDR3 nucleotides read TGCACCAGCAGCCAAGCGAGTAGGTCGGCCCCCGCTTACGAGCAGTACGTC.

The genes are TRBV5-1 and TRBJ1-3; maybe TRBD1 (5 bases). The germline V gene has CDR1 SGHRS and CDR2 YFSETQ. The CDR3 spans 13 residues. Between the trimmed V and J ends, which lost 2 bases and 5 bases, there was a span of 8 bases. In DNA form, the CDR3 reads TGCGCCAGCAGCTTAGGGACCCGAAACACCATATATTTT. It specifies CASSLGTRNTIYF.

The chain joins TRBV4-2 to TRBJ2-3, with D possibly called TRBD1 or TRBD2 (5 bases each). Trimming cost V 0 bases and J 4 bases, with 8 bases left between them. CDR1 LGHNA and CDR2 YNFKEQ come from the germline V gene. This CDR3 spans 14 amino acids. CDR3: CASSQDRDADTQYF. CDR3 DNA: TGTGCCAGCAGCCAAGATCGGGACGCAGATACGCAGTATTTT.

The chain employs TRBV2 and TRBJ1-4, with 10 bases fitting TRBD1. The germline gives CDR1 SNHLY, CDR2 FYNNEI. This CDR3 is built from 14 residues. The trim removed 8 bases at V and 7 bases at J, leaving 7 bases unmatched. The CDR3: CASSSGTGAEKLFF. The CDR3 DNA reads as TGTGCCAGCTCCTCCGGGACAGGGGCTGAAAAACTGTTTTTT.

The genes are TRBV5-4 and TRBJ2-2, with unresolved D. V lost 1 base, J lost 8 bases, and 15 bases lay in between. In germline, CDR1 is SGHNT, CDR2 YYREEE (reference sequence). The CDR3 has 15 amino acids. Here the CDR3 DNA reads TGTGCCAGCAGCTTGCTGGCGACCCCCGAGGGGGAGCTGTTTTTT. This translates into CASSLLATPEGELFF.

The gene calls are TRBV7-9 and TRBJ1-1; 7 bases line up with TRBD1. With V trimmed by 9 bases and J by 4 bases, 5 bases remained unmatched. This CDR3 comprises 12 residues. CDR1 is SEHNR and CDR2 is FQNEAQ in the germline V gene (reference sequence). CDR3 protein: CASEPGGTEAFF. The CDR3, as DNA: TGTGCCAGTGAACCAGGGGGCACTGAAGCTTTCTTT.

This clone occurred once. The V and J genes are TRBV7-9 and TRBJ2-2; D is perhaps TRBD1 or TRBD2 (6 bases each). Germline CDR1 and CDR2: SEHNR and FQNEAQ (reference sequence). The CDR3 length is 13 residues. V lost 7 bases and J lost 6, with 12 bases in between. This CDR3 reads CASNVGGPGELFF. In DNA, the CDR3 is TGTGCCAGCAACGTTGGGGGGCCCGGGGAGCTGTTTTTT.

The chain combines TRBV2 with TRBJ2-3, with 16 bases matching TRBD2. CDR1 and CDR2 from the germline V gene are SNHLY and FYNNEI. The CDR3 is 18 amino acids. J lost 6 bases, V lost 8 bases, and 14 bases had no gene match. The DNA for the CDR3 is TGTGCCAGCCCGCGGGGGACTAGCGGGGGGGCGAAGTCCGATACGCAGTATTTT. Protein: CASPRGTSGGAKSDTQYF.

The J gene is TRBJ2-5, the V gene TRBV4-1; tentative D call: TRBD1 (7 bases). CDR3 length: 19 residues. Germline CDR1 reads MGHRA; CDR2 reads YSYEKL. V gave up 0 bases and J gave up 5 bases, with 25 bases separating them. DNA for the CDR3: TGCGCCAGCAGCCAAGATCATGGGACAGAATACTTAGGGGGGGAGACCCAGTACTTC. This codes for CASSQDHGTEYLGGETQYF.

J is TRBJ2-3 and V is TRBV7-3; either TRBD1 or TRBD2 may supply D (5 bases each). Germline CDR1 reads SGHTA; CDR2 reads FQGTGA. V dropped 6 bases and J dropped 2 bases, with 9 bases sitting between them. The CDR3 sequence is 13 residues long. The CDR3 loop is CASSRDLTDTQYF. DNA for the CDR3: TGTGCCAGCAGTCGGGACCTCACAGATACGCAGTATTTT.

The chain carries TRBV7-6 and TRBJ2-1; 12 bases are shared with TRBD2. Per germline, CDR1 SGHVS and CDR2 FNYEAQ. This CDR3 has 18 residues. Germline trimming cut 1 base from V and 1 base from J; bases unmatched to any gene: 5. The chain's CDR3 is CASSLEGLAGSSYNEQFF. CDR3 sequence (DNA): TGTGCCAGCAGCTTAGAGGGACTAGCGGGCTCGTCCTACAATGAGCAGTTCTTC.

The chain uses TRBV7-9 and TRBJ1-3; TRBD1 might be the D (5 bases). V lost 3 bases, J lost 0 bases, and 12 bases lay in between. Germline CDR1 and CDR2: SEHNR and FQNEAQ (reference sequence). The CDR3 length is 16 residues. CDR3 protein: CASSFGDGSSGNTIYF. The DNA for the CDR3 is TGTGCCAGCAGCTTTGGGGACGGAAGCTCTGGAAACACCATATATTTT.

The chain recombines TRBV5-1 with TRBJ2-3; possible D gene TRBD2, 6 bases. Germline V gives CDR1 SGHRS, CDR2 YFSETQ. Trimming shortened V by 0 bases and J by 7 bases, and 12 bases separated the two germline ends. The CDR3 runs 14 residues. The CDR3 nucleotides read TGCGCCAGCAGCTTGGGCGGGGTTGAGAATACGCAGTATTTT. This codes for CASSLGGVENTQYF.